The source of this T cell receptor (beta chain) is a study of post-analysis software for immune sequencing data. Whole-study findings and limits: Clustering by F measure revealed strong co-clustering among samples prepared together in one batch. Normalized Chao1 diversity was significantly reduced in patients versus controls. Patients carried four or five TRBV segments more frequently than controls did, and TRBV5-6, TRBV5-1 and TRBV20-1 were among them.

cDNA libraries for TCR beta contained unique molecular identifiers. TCRdb passed the PCR reads through MiXCR, listing each CDR3 protein once. Of some 890,000 distinct CDR3 sequences in the sample, under 70% were seen once. Only a few counts were recorded for this clonotype. No antigen is known for it. The CDR3 runs 12 residues. V dropped 5 bases and J dropped 7; count of bases not matched to a gene: 7. In germline, CDR1 is DFQATT, CDR2 SNEGSKA (reference sequence). J is TRBJ2-7 and V is TRBV20-1, with 8 bases identical to TRBD1. The sequence was collected from a girl under 18 with multiple sclerosis. Sequencing was performed on blood. CDR3 bases: TGCAGTGCTGGGACAGGCCCAGGGGAGCAGTACTTC. Encoded protein: CSAGTGPGEQYF.